The clone carrying this T cell receptor (beta chain) showed up just a few times. Its antigen is unknown. The library targeted TCRbeta and was prepared with unique molecular identifiers. MiXCR, applied by TCRdb to the PCR reads, yields one record per CDR3 protein. The repertoire consists of over 90,000 distinct CDR3 sequences, with around 6.1% occurring once and the leading ten covering about 6.1%. This record belongs to a study of T-cell reconstitution after alpha-beta-depleted transplantation in children. Points from the study as a whole: By one year post-transplant, T-cell counts and diversity largely arose from T cells that were newly produced. The origin of high day-60 TCRbeta diversity in some patients lay in surviving recipient T cells and thymic progenitors. Where alpha-beta T cells came from about two months after transplant was reportedly several hundred expanded graft clones.

Germline V CDR1 and CDR2: MNHEY, SMNVEV (reference sequence). The V and J ends lost 2 bases and 2 bases respectively, with 10 bases between them. The CDR3 contains 14 residues. The chain is built from TRBV27 and TRBJ2-7; TRBD1 is a possible D gene (6 bases). Source: PBMCs, mostly from graft donor cells, taken 60 days after TCRalphabeta/CD19-depleted stem cell transplant. This sequence was found in a female patient aged 2-9 years who had a stem cell transplant for Fanconi anemia, so the T cells may come from the graft donor. The CDR3 DNA reads TGTGCCAGCAGTTTAAGGGACAAGGCCTACGAGCAGTACTTC. Encoded protein: CASSLRDKAYEQYF.